A few counts support the clone carrying this T cell receptor (beta chain). Its cognate antigen is unknown. This sample was taken from a study of CD8 T cells in ankylosing spondylitis. Findings of the study overall: Within peripheral blood, clones linked to disease were CD8+ and relatively rare. Ankylosing spondylitis blood seemed to carry a telltale TCR beta motif made of under ten highly homologous variants.

The CDR3 covers 15 residues. Germline V lookup: CDR1 MDHEN, CDR2 SYDVKM. V lost 3 bases, J lost 2 bases, and 7 bases stayed unmatched. As the method for making TCR beta libraries, quantitative 5'-RACE with molecular barcodes was used. TCRdb ran MiXCR on the 5' RACE reads and lists one entry per CDR3 protein. This table has fewer than 550,000 distinct CDR3 sequences, about 5% appearing once. This chain uses TRBV28 with TRBJ2-7; TRBD2 matches at 7 bases. The clonotype comes from a male donor with ankylosing spondylitis. Sequenced input: blood, either unsorted or a sorted T cell fraction (not recorded which). CDR3 DNA sequence: TGTGCCAGCAGTTTTCTGGCTAGCGGTACCTACGAGCAGTACTTC. Its translation is CASSFLASGTYEQYF.